This TCR beta chain stems from a study of shared clonotypes between healthy human individuals. Study-wide context: Every donor yielded three CD4 naive, three CD4 memory, two CD8 naive and one CD8 memory plate. Study-level results: Generally, naive subsets (rather than memory subsets) showed larger estimated richness. Shared clonotypes: approximately 4.5% naive CD4, around 3.5% naive CD8, about 2.4% memory CD4, roughly 0.4% memory CD8.

Germline V gene sequence: CDR1 SGHRS, CDR2 YFSETQ. Between the trimmed V and J ends, which lost 5 bases and 3 bases, there was a span of 15 bases. The CDR3 spans 14 residues. To note about this clone: The antigen remains undetermined.

Sorted-subset replicate PCRs used roughly 210 ng of genomic DNA. This amount corresponded to some 32,000 T cell genomes. Profiling relied on immunoSEQ multiplex PCR, and the TCRdb table lists in-frame clones only, not all of them. Of under 1,100,000 clones listed, around 74% were seen once; the top ten hold 1.4%. The receptor was isolated from a man between 18 and 29 years old in good health. This sequence joins TRBV5-1 and TRBJ2-7; D unresolved. Sequencing was performed on memory CD4+ T cells sorted from blood. Subset specified: CD45RA-negative fraction. CDR3 DNA sequence: TGCGCCAGCAGACTGGGATATACAAACTACGAGCAGTACTTC. This gives the protein CASRLGYTNYEQYF. The complete variable domain, with remaining parts taken from reference TRBV5-1 and TRBJ2-7, reads KAGVTQTPRYLIKTRGQQVTLSCSPISGHRSVSWYQQTPGQGLQFLFEYFSETQRNKGNFPGRFSGRQFSNSRSEMNVSTLELGDSALYLCASRLGYTNYEQYFGPGTRLTVT.